The rows below give T cell receptor beta chains drawn from one sample of a study of early T cells in non-severe SARS-CoV-2 infection. TCRdb independently ran MiXCR on the 5' RACE reads; one entry per CDR3 protein. The sample contains more than 60,000 distinct CDR3 sequences, 9.5% to 15% of which appear only once. The specimen comprised whole blood, sampled at baseline. The receptors originated from an adult who was a healthcare worker with PCR-confirmed SARS-CoV-2 infection or an uninfected control (not recorded which). The donor label of this sample is uncertain. CDR3s include the opening cysteine and the closing phenylalanine or tryptophan. A D gene is named only where the DNA matches it firmly. Size values are once, few and many counts, or a class for expanded clones, and some rows have none.

abundance: few
d_gene: TRBD1
j_gene: TRBJ2-5
v_gene: TRBV2
len: 12
CDR3nt: TGTGCCAGCAGGCAGGGGGTGGAGACCCAGTACTTC
CDR3aa: CASRQGVETQYF

abundance: medium-sized
d_gene: TRBD1
j_gene: TRBJ2-6
v_gene: TRBV6-5
len: 15
CDR3nt: TGTGCCAGCGGGTCACCTCTCGGACAGGGGGACGTCCTGACTTTC
CDR3aa: CASGSPLGQGDVLTF

abundance: few
d_gene: -
j_gene: TRBJ2-5
v_gene: TRBV3-1
len: 15
CDR3nt: TGTGCCAGCAGCCAGAGACAGGCGAATCAAGAGACCCAGTACTTC
CDR3aa: CASSQRQANQETQYF

abundance: -
d_gene: TRBD1
j_gene: TRBJ1-6
v_gene: TRBV6-5
len: 12
CDR3nt: TGTGCCAGCAGAGACGGACAGGGTCCCCTCCACTTT
CDR3aa: CASRDGQGPLHF

abundance: few
d_gene: -
j_gene: TRBJ2-5
v_gene: TRBV10-3
len: 11
CDR3nt: TGTGCCATCTCTGCAGGGGAGGCCCAGTACTTC
CDR3aa: CAISAGEAQYF

abundance: -
d_gene: -
j_gene: TRBJ2-5
v_gene: TRBV5-1
len: 16
CDR3nt: TGCGCCAGCAGCACGGAAGTCCGGCTAGGTAAAGAGACCCAGTACTTC
CDR3aa: CASSTEVRLGKETQYF

abundance: few
d_gene: TRBD1
j_gene: TRBJ1-4
v_gene: TRBV11-2
len: 17
CDR3nt: TGTGCCAGCAGCCCACGACGCGCTCCGGGACAGTGGGAAAAACTGTTTTTT
CDR3aa: CASSPRRAPGQWEKLFF

abundance: -
d_gene: -
j_gene: TRBJ1-2
v_gene: TRBV6-2/TRBV6-3
len: 14
CDR3nt: TGTGCCAGCAGTTACCGCGGACAGCTGTATGGCTACACCTTC
CDR3aa: CASSYRGQLYGYTF

abundance: many
d_gene: TRBD1
j_gene: TRBJ1-5
v_gene: TRBV25-1
len: 15
CDR3nt: TGTGCCAGCAGTCCTACGGGACAGGGTCATCAGCCCCAGCATTTT
CDR3aa: CASSPTGQGHQPQHF

abundance: few
d_gene: TRBD2
j_gene: TRBJ2-5
v_gene: TRBV4-1
len: 15
CDR3nt: TGCGCCAGCAGCGCTAGCGGGGTCTACCAAGAGACCCAGTACTTC
CDR3aa: CASSASGVYQETQYF

abundance: many
d_gene: TRBD2
j_gene: TRBJ2-5
v_gene: TRBV6-6
len: 13
CDR3nt: TGTGCCACCGGACTAGCGGGGGAGGAGACCCAGTACTTC
CDR3aa: CATGLAGEETQYF

abundance: few
d_gene: -
j_gene: TRBJ2-1
v_gene: TRBV18
len: 18
CDR3nt: TGTGCCAGCTCACCGTCTCGCACAGCCGTTAGCTCCTACAATGAGCAGTTCTTC
CDR3aa: CASSPSRTAVSSYNEQFF

abundance: -
d_gene: TRBD1
j_gene: TRBJ1-5
v_gene: TRBV29-1
len: 12
CDR3nt: TGCAGCGTGGGGGACAGGAATCAGCCCCAGCATTTT
CDR3aa: CSVGDRNQPQHF

abundance: -
d_gene: -
j_gene: TRBJ1-6
v_gene: TRBV7-3
len: 15
CDR3nt: TGTGCCAGCAGCCCAGGGACAAGGGGTAATTCACCCCTCCACTTT
CDR3aa: CASSPGTRGNSPLHF

abundance: many
d_gene: TRBD1
j_gene: TRBJ1-6
v_gene: TRBV2
len: 15
CDR3nt: TGTGCCAGCAGTGAAATTACAGGGGGCCGTTCACCCCTCCACTTT
CDR3aa: CASSEITGGRSPLHF

abundance: -
d_gene: -
j_gene: TRBJ2-5
v_gene: TRBV19
len: 13
CDR3nt: TGTGCCAGTAAAACTTTACAGCAAGAGACCCAGTACTTC
CDR3aa: CASKTLQQETQYF

abundance: -
d_gene: -
j_gene: TRBJ1-1
v_gene: TRBV20-1
len: 16
CDR3nt: TGCAGTGCTAGAAGGGCCCTGTCGACATCGAACACTGAAGCTTTCTTT
CDR3aa: CSARRALSTSNTEAFF

abundance: few
d_gene: TRBD2
j_gene: TRBJ2-1
v_gene: TRBV10-3
len: 12
CDR3nt: TGTGCCATCACTAGCGGGGGGGCCGTGCAGTTCTTC
CDR3aa: CAITSGGAVQFF

abundance: many
d_gene: -
j_gene: TRBJ2-5
v_gene: TRBV7-2
len: 15
CDR3nt: TGTGCCAGCACTGACCAAGACAGGATCGGGGGGACCCAGTACTTC
CDR3aa: CASTDQDRIGGTQYF

abundance: -
d_gene: TRBD1
j_gene: TRBJ1-5
v_gene: TRBV6-6
len: 14
CDR3nt: TGTGCCAGCAAAGGACAGGGAAGAGATCAGCCCCAGCATTTT
CDR3aa: CASKGQGRDQPQHF

abundance: medium-sized
d_gene: -
j_gene: TRBJ2-3
v_gene: TRBV24-1
len: 15
CDR3nt: TGTGCCACCTCCCAGGACGGCCGGCGCACAGATACGCAGTATTTT
CDR3aa: CATSQDGRRTDTQYF

abundance: few
d_gene: -
j_gene: TRBJ1-1
v_gene: TRBV5-1
len: 15
CDR3nt: TGCGCCAGCAGCTTTTCCCCGGACATGAACACTGAAGCTTTCTTT
CDR3aa: CASSFSPDMNTEAFF

abundance: -
d_gene: -
j_gene: TRBJ2-2
v_gene: TRBV7-3
len: 13
CDR3nt: TGTGCCAGCAGCCCTAAAGACACCGGGGAGCTGTTTTTT
CDR3aa: CASSPKDTGELFF

abundance: many
d_gene: TRBD2
j_gene: TRBJ2-5
v_gene: TRBV24-1
len: 16
CDR3nt: TGTGCCACCAGTGACCGGACTAGCGGGGGCTGGGAGACCCAGTACTTC
CDR3aa: CATSDRTSGGWETQYF

abundance: many
d_gene: -
j_gene: TRBJ2-2
v_gene: TRBV29-1
len: 13
CDR3nt: TGCAGCGTAAGGCAGGATACTTCGGGGGAGCTGTTTTTT
CDR3aa: CSVRQDTSGELFF

abundance: -
d_gene: -
j_gene: TRBJ2-1
v_gene: TRBV24-1
len: 13
CDR3nt: TGTGCCACCAGTGATGGAGGGATCAGTGAGCAGTTCTTC
CDR3aa: CATSDGGISEQFF

abundance: few
d_gene: TRBD1
j_gene: TRBJ1-6
v_gene: TRBV6-6
len: 16
CDR3nt: TGTGCCAGCAGTCTTGGACAGGCTGCCTATAATTCACCCCTCCACTTT
CDR3aa: CASSLGQAAYNSPLHF

abundance: few
d_gene: TRBD2
j_gene: TRBJ2-1
v_gene: TRBV10-3
len: 13
CDR3nt: TGTGCCATCAGAGAGGGACTAGCGGGGGGACCCGCCTTC
CDR3aa: CAIREGLAGGPAF

abundance: -
d_gene: -
j_gene: TRBJ2-2
v_gene: TRBV11-2
len: 14
CDR3nt: TGTGCCAGCAGCTTAGCCCGGTTTAGTGGGGAGCTGTTTTTT
CDR3aa: CASSLARFSGELFF

abundance: -
d_gene: TRBD1
j_gene: TRBJ2-1
v_gene: TRBV11-2
len: 15
CDR3nt: TGTGCCAGCAGTCCAGACAGGGTCCGTTACAATGAGCAGTTCTTC
CDR3aa: CASSPDRVRYNEQFF

abundance: medium-sized
d_gene: TRBD2
j_gene: TRBJ2-3
v_gene: TRBV20-1
len: 17
CDR3nt: TGCAGTGCTAGTGTTTTGCGGGGGATATCCTCAACAGATACGCAGTATTTT
CDR3aa: CSASVLRGISSTDTQYF